This record covers a single TCR beta chain. Its antigen is not identified. This entry belongs to a study of long-term antiretroviral therapy in people with HIV. The assay used was immunoSEQ (version v3.0), run at survey level. Assay: immunoSEQ multiplex PCR; the TCRdb copy retains only in-frame clones and omits some. The sample lists around 26,000 clones, over 70% occurring once. Treated in the United States were all of the participants with HIV. Study-level results: Clones that had undergone expansion before ART dominated the repertoire at all time points. Upon ART, diversity increased but remained lower than transplant donor controls. HIV repertoires spanned narrower CDR3 length ranges than controls.

CDR3 length equals 16 residues. Trimming took 5 bases from V and 1 from J, leaving 15 bases between them. Germline V gives CDR1 SEHNR, CDR2 FQNEAQ (reference sequence). Sequenced material: unsorted PBMCs, taken approximately 4.1 years after starting antiretroviral therapy. The TCR originated in a man in his thirties or forties with HIV. The chain employs TRBV7-9 and TRBJ1-3; D call uncertain. Here the CDR3 DNA reads TGTGCCAGCAGCCCCGCCCAATCTATATCTGGAAACACCATATATTTT. This sequence encodes CASSPAQSISGNTIYF.